This T cell receptor (beta chain) was identified during a study of blood T cell repertoires in COVID-19. While infection was still active, Seattle patients were enrolled and then followed longitudinally. Authors' data handling: It was from reference gene primer amplification that nucleated cell counts were estimated. TCRdb's table, derived via immunoSEQ multiplex PCR, lists solely in-frame clones and lacks some. V, J and clone size reflect that table, while D and trimming were determined from the DNA. The sample holds 100,000 to 150,000 clones, 86% seen once. The germline V gene encodes CDR1 SGHRS and CDR2 YFSETQ. The CDR3 length is 13 residues. The V and J ends lost 4 bases and 6 bases respectively, with 14 bases between them.

This TCR was sampled from a woman aged 70-85 years with COVID-19, enrolled during active disease. The sequenced sample consisted of peripheral blood. This rearrangement joins TRBV5-1 to TRBJ2-7; D unresolved. The CDR3 sequence is CASSPVPVSEQYF. The CDR3 bases are TGCGCCAGCAGCCCCGTGCCAGTCAGCGAGCAGTACTTC.